This T cell receptor beta chain was sequenced in a study of long-term antiretroviral therapy in people with HIV (dated by TCRdb to the early 2020s). About the study as a whole: The earliest samples were collected about a decade before the 2015 WHO recommendation for immediate ART, when ART was typically delayed until CD4 counts fell. Whether ART initiation and durable HIV suppression were associated with changes in peripheral blood TRB repertoire composition and diversity was tested in a retrospective serial study. A total of some 200 cryopreserved PBMC samples came from 25 to 35 adults with confirmed HIV infection and were collected serially over a mean of roughly six years (range 1-12). Among the approximately 30 participants with HIV, eleven were female. No cross-contamination during QIAcube processing was seen in test extractions of a monoclonal T-cell line run alongside around 30 polyclonal samples.

In the case of this clone: Its antigen target is currently unknown. No base quality information exists; no much larger clone differs at one position.

Sequencing of the TRB variable region was done with the immunoSEQ hsTCRB v3.0 assay at survey level resolution. The target sequencing depth for TRB was roughly 40,000-50,000 T-cell genomes per sample. Pooled TRB libraries were sequenced on an Illumina MiSeq with a v3 150-cycle kit. As for the authors' bioinformatics: Repertoire analysis ran in R within a reproducible Nextflow workflow covering QC, data transformation and analysis. LymphoSeq2, an R package for AIRR-Seq data exploration, was used to implement custom analyses. A handful of samples yielding fewer than 5000 total TRB sequences were excluded, leaving approximately 190 analyzed HIV repertoires. Among the roughly 190 retained HIV repertoires, some 60 were collected before ART initiation and approximately 130 after ART initiation. Each repertoire was downsampled to 5000 TRB nucleotide sequences, and summary statistics were averaged across 100 downsampling iterations. The analysis kept only TRB sequences whose CDR3 regions were at least seven amino acids long. Diversity was assessed using a clonality score derived from Shannon entropy and using the Gini coefficient. In repertoire networks, the top 5000 CDR3 amino acid sequences were linked whenever an edit distance of one separated two sequences. Antigen specificity groups and MHC restriction were predicted for TRB CDR3 amino acid sequences with GLIPH2. To flag known associations with CMV, EBV, HIV or tissue antigens, CDR3 amino acid sequences were compared against VDJdb and McPAS-TCR. Pre-ART, post-ART and control groups were compared with Wilcoxon signed-rank tests and Holm-Bonferroni correction. Drawn from immuneACCESS, this table holds only the in-frame rearrangements with V and J called that TCRdb kept. Clones are partly lost; checked studies trace under half to an unresolved V gene and leave the rest unexplained. V and J calls and clone size are as listed in that table; D and trimming were resolved from the DNA. Here the sample has around 40,000 clones; approximately 86% occur a single time. The ten largest clonotypes hold roughly 3.9% of the sample.

Study-level results and caveats: Because PBMC availability was limited, only the TCR beta chain was sequenced, with no alpha chain pairing. The samples span the years 2004 to 2017, and the ART regimens used may be less effective than current regimens. Expanded TRB clones identified before ART initiation dominated the repertoire across all time points, though the dominance fluctuated and decreased in many PLHIV after ART. Because pre-ART samples had limited cell numbers, unsorted PBMC were profiled rather than sorted CD4+ and CD8+ T cells. Starting ART was linked to a significant rise in TRB diversity, yet even after long-term ART the diversity remained significantly lower than in transplant donor controls. Compared with controls, HIV repertoires had narrower CDR3 length ranges, and the network structure pointed to an antigen-experienced repertoire that shifted only slightly toward naive after ART. Inferences about post-ART repertoire changes were limited because no data were available on ART adherence, viral resistance or therapy changes.

Participants were included only if at least one PBMC sample before ART initiation and at least two post-ART samples were available. Treatment was received in the United States of America by all participants with HIV. Cryopreserved samples of roughly 0.95-10 million PBMC were thawed and washed before DNA extraction. At the time of the earliest PBMC sample, participants with HIV were aged between about 20 and 54 years. Per participant, PBMC samples came from 1-4 timepoints prior to ART initiation and 2-8 timepoints following ART initiation, for a median of 7 samples. For every participant, serial HIV viral load, CD4+ T-cell count, ART history and demographic data were obtained. Using a Qiagen kit on a QIAcube, genomic DNA was extracted from unsorted PBMC, with samples processed in batches of 12. The CDR3 has 14 amino acids, counting the end cysteine and phenylalanine. Here the CDR3 DNA is all that survives: 42 bases in frame from base 1. CDR1 and CDR2 (SQVTM, ANQGSEA) derive from the germline V gene. Trimming takes 3 bases from V and 3 bases from J, and the germline ends sit 12 bases apart.

This specimen consisted of unsorted PBMCs, obtained just before starting antiretroviral therapy. The origin of this receptor is a woman under 30 with HIV. Recombination joined TRBV29-1 with TRBJ2-1; the D segment cannot be called with confidence. The CDR3 amino acid sequence is: CSVDGVSDYNEQFF. The DNA reads as follows: TGCAGCGTTGACGGTGTTTCGGACTACAATGAGCAGTTCTTC.